The entry that follows covers one T cell receptor (beta chain) sequence. What it recognizes is unknown. This entry comes from a study of PD-1 blockade in classical Hodgkin lymphoma. General study findings and limits: Nivolumab starters within 1 year of ASCT were excluded.

The CDR3 is 14 residues long. Germline-derived CDR1 and CDR2 are SGHTA and FQGNSA. The J segment lost 2 bases and the V segment lost 5 bases, leaving 6 bases of the junction unmatched. Profiling relied on immunoSEQ multiplex PCR, and the TCRdb table lists in-frame clones only, not all of them. The sample lists 64,000 or so clones, roughly 89% occurring once. Time point described: cycle 4 day 1 (C4D1), after about 6 weeks of nivolumab. Every patient experienced relapse after autologous stem cell transplantation, and brentuximab vedotin exposure varied. The receptor comes from a human donor with classical Hodgkin lymphoma. The J gene is TRBJ2-7, the V gene TRBV7-2; TRBD1 agrees at 7 bases. The material was peripheral blood mononuclear cells (PBMCs), obtained before the fourth cycle of nivolumab. CDR3 in amino acids: CASSRQGSPYEQYF. The CDR3 nucleotides are TGTGCCAGCAGCCGACAGGGATCTCCCTACGAGCAGTACTTC.